Given below is one T cell receptor beta chain in context. The antigen remains unidentified. Clones were sequenced by immunoSEQ multiplex PCR, and TCRdb holds only the in-frame ones, with some missing. In the table there are 70,000 or so clones, more than 80% of which are singletons. The data were taken from a study of OX40 agonist ivuxolimab in advanced cancers. Overall study: Earlier anti-PD-1, anti-PD-L1 or anti-CTLA-4 therapy was permitted; roughly 37% had received some.

Whole-study results and caveats: Clonal expansion among partial responders at 0.1-3.0 mg/kg ranked near the lowest.

CDR3 length: 15 residues. In germline, CDR1 is MNHEY, CDR2 SVGAGI. Losses at the gene ends were 6 bases for V and 6 bases for J; bases not matched to a gene: 9. It was autoimmune disease history or systemic immunosuppression that excluded patients. The starting material was CD4+ or CD8+ T cells sorted from blood, obtained in a trial of the OX40 agonist ivuxolimab. This TCR was sampled from an adult with an advanced solid tumor such as melanoma, head and neck, liver or kidney cancer. V and J are TRBV6-5 and TRBJ2-1; 9 bases align to TRBD2. The CDR3 DNA sequence: TGTGCCAGCAGGGGACTAGCCGGAGTCTCCAATGAGCAGTTCTTC. Its protein is CASRGLAGVSNEQFF.